This T cell receptor beta chain appears in the sequencing data of a study of blood T cell repertoires in COVID-19. Study overall: Samples came from the United States, Italy and Spain, spanning acute and convalescent COVID-19. The cDNA or gDNA used as material had been derived from T cells, B-cell-depleted T cells, or PBMCs.

In the original analysis: Quantification of nucleated cells was approximated via reference gene primer amplification. Only in-frame clones appear in the TCRdb table, and some are missing; sequencing was by immunoSEQ multiplex PCR. Clone size and V and J calls were adopted from that table, with D and trimming inferred from the DNA. The sample shows some 200,000 clones, roughly four fifths of them seen only once. This clone came up many times. The CDR3 spans 15 residues. The germline CDR1 and CDR2 sequences are MNHEY and SVGAGI. V lost 6 bases to trimming and J lost 2 bases, with 14 bases between them. The rearrangement links TRBV6-5 to TRBJ1-5, with D possibly being TRBD1 (5 bases). Sequenced sample: peripheral blood. The clonotype was recovered from a human donor with acute or convalescent COVID-19. The donor label of this sample is uncertain. The CDR3 sequence is CASRLDGGGNQPQHF. The CDR3 DNA follows: TGTGCCAGCAGGCTTGACGGGGGTGGCAATCAGCCCCAGCATTTT.